One sample yielded the 16 T cell receptor beta chains listed below, sequenced in a study of shared clonotypes between healthy human individuals. Naive CD8 cells comprised CD45RO-negative, CCR7-positively selected cells, excluding terminally differentiated effector memory CD45RA+ cells. TCRdb's copy holds only in-frame clones and misses some; the assay was immunoSEQ multiplex PCR. In the table there are roughly 2,000,000 clones, 90% to 95% of which are singletons. Sequencing used naive CD8+ T cells from PBMCs. Receptors were obtained from a man younger than 35 in good health. Some clones in this sample may be carry-over from other donors' samples.

The chain uses TRBV18 and TRBJ1-1, with 10 bases that match TRBD1. V gave up 2 bases and J gave up 0 bases; unmatched junction bases: 12. The CDR3 extends over 19 amino acids. Germline-derived CDR1 and CDR2 are KGHSH and LQKENI. For the CDR3, the DNA is TGTGCCAGCTCACCAAGATTGGACAGGGGGGGACAGGTGAACACTGAAGCTTTCTTT. The encoded protein is CASSPRLDRGGQVNTEAFF.

The J gene is TRBJ1-1, the V gene TRBV11-2, with D perhaps TRBD1 (5 bases). Trimming pared 3 bases from V and 11 bases from J, leaving 16 bases between. CDR1 and CDR2 (germline): SGHAT, FQNNGV. This CDR3 contains 13 residues. In DNA, the CDR3 is TGTGCCAGCAGCTTGCCTCCCGGAGGGGAGGCTTTCTTT. It encodes CASSLPPGGEAFF.

J is TRBJ2-4 and V is TRBV9, with 11 bases that match TRBD1. This CDR3 has 19 residues. V lost 3 bases to trimming and J lost 3 bases; unmatched junction nucleotides: 14. CDR1 is SGDLS, CDR2 YYNGEE, per germline. The CDR3 reads CASSGPGTGGSDGKNIQYF. The CDR3 DNA sequence: TGTGCCAGCAGCGGACCCGGGACAGGGGGGTCGGATGGCAAAAACATTCAGTACTTC.

V and J are TRBV9 and TRBJ2-7; either TRBD1 or TRBD2 may supply D (5 bases each). Deletions cut 3 bases from V and 2 bases from J, with 12 bases between. This CDR3 is built from 14 residues. Germline assignment: CDR1 SGDLS and CDR2 YYNGEE. CDR3 protein: CASSGGAKPYEQYF. The CDR3 bases are TGTGCCAGCAGCGGAGGGGCTAAACCCTACGAGCAGTACTTC.

The chain couples TRBV7-9 to TRBJ1-5, with D uncertain. The V end lost 8 bases, the J end lost 2 bases, and 16 bases lay between the germline ends. Germline V CDR1 and CDR2: SEHNR, FQNEAQ (reference sequence). CDR3 length equals 15 residues. The CDR3 here is CASAPGDGGNQPQHF. For the CDR3, the DNA is TGTGCCAGCGCCCCGGGTGACGGGGGCAATCAGCCCCAGCATTTT. Filled out from reference TRBV7-9 and TRBJ1-5, the complete variable domain reads DTGVSQNPRHKITKRGQNVTFRCDPISEHNRLYWYRQTLGQGPEFLTYFQNEAQLEKSRLLSDRFSAERPKGSFSTLEIQRTEQGDSAMYLCASAPGDGGNQPQHFGDGTRLSIL.

The genes are TRBV7-8 and TRBJ2-7, with TRBD1 identical over 8 bases. This CDR3 has 16 amino acids. V was pared by 1 base and J by 2 bases, with 7 bases of the junction left unmatched. Germline V gene sequence: CDR1 SGHVS, CDR2 FQNEAQ. CDR3 DNA: TGTGCCAGCAGCTTAGGGGTTGGCAGGGGGCCCTACGAGCAGTACTTC. This translates into CASSLGVGRGPYEQYF.

The chain is built from TRBV5-1 and TRBJ2-7; unclear D gene. Germline assignment: CDR1 SGHRS and CDR2 YFSETQ. V gave up 4 bases and J gave up 2 bases, with 16 bases separating them. This CDR3 has 15 residues. This CDR3 reads CASSIRPAGTYEQYF. CDR3 in DNA: TGCGCCAGCAGCATCAGACCTGCAGGAACCTACGAGCAGTACTTC.

Remarks on this clone: The sample contains more than one DNA sequence encoding this CDR3. The chain has TRBV27 and TRBJ1-1; TRBD1 aligns across 10 bases. CDR3 size: 14 residues. The germline V gene encodes CDR1 MNHEY and CDR2 SMNVEV (reference sequence). V lost 8 bases to trimming and J lost 1 base; unmatched junction nucleotides: 4. The CDR3 here is CASRDRGRNTEAFF. The CDR3 DNA sequence: TGTGCCAGCCGGGACAGGGGACGGAACACTGAAGCTTTCTTT.

CDR3 sequence (DNA): TGCGCCAGCAGTGAATTGGGGGAGGACGGAGATACGCAGTATTTT. Translating it yields CASSELGEDGDTQYF. The gene calls are TRBV10-1 and TRBJ2-3; TRBD2 is a possible D gene (6 bases). Germline V gives CDR1 WNHNN, CDR2 SYGVQD (reference sequence). Trimming pared 3 bases from V and 5 bases from J, leaving 15 bases between. The CDR3 runs to 15 residues.

The chain recombines TRBV7-9 with TRBJ2-2; D is undetermined. The CDR3 is 17 residues long. Germline V gene lookup returns CDR1 SEHNR and CDR2 FQNEAQ (reference sequence). Deletions cut 1 base from V and 4 bases from J, with 16 bases between. CDR3: CASSLEGQSYFTGELFF. The CDR3 region has the DNA TGTGCCAGCAGCTTAGAGGGCCAGAGCTATTTCACCGGGGAGCTGTTTTTT. Using reference TRBV7-9 and TRBJ2-2 for the parts outside the CDR3, the full variable domain is DTGVSQNPRHKITKRGQNVTFRCDPISEHNRLYWYRQTLGQGPEFLTYFQNEAQLEKSRLLSDRFSAERPKGSFSTLEIQRTEQGDSAMYLCASSLEGQSYFTGELFFGEGSRLTVL.

V is TRBV7-9 and J is TRBJ2-5; either TRBD1 or TRBD2 may fit D (6 bases each). Deletions cut 5 bases from V and 5 bases from J, with 21 bases between. Germline V gene sequence: CDR1 SEHNR, CDR2 FQNEAQ (reference sequence). This CDR3 is 16 amino acids long. The CDR3 bases are TGTGCCAGCAGCCAGCCCCCCCGGGGGCCTAGGGAGACCCAGTACTTC. Translating gives CASSQPPRGPRETQYF.

As DNA, the CDR3 is TGTGCCAGCAGCTTGGATACCCCTCAAGATACGCAGTATTTT. Protein product: CASSLDTPQDTQYF. V is TRBV5-8 and J is TRBJ2-3, with no clear D. The CDR3 spans 14 residues. Germline V gene data show CDR1 as SGHTS and CDR2 as YDEGEE. V was cut by 0 bases and J by 5 bases, with 10 bases left in between. Full variable domain (rest looked up from reference TRBV5-8 and TRBJ2-3): EAGVTQSPTHLIKTRGQQATLRCSPISGHTSVYWYQQALGLGLQFLLWYDEGEERNRGNFPPRFSGRQFPNYSSELNVNALELEDSALYLCASSLDTPQDTQYFGPGTRLTVL.

This clone was seen only a few times. V gene TRBV7-9 combines with J gene TRBJ1-1; D is uncertain. Germline V gene data show CDR1 as SEHNR and CDR2 as FQNEAQ (reference sequence). This CDR3 has 12 residues. Trimming stripped 1 base from V and 6 bases from J, with 6 bases between. The CDR3 region has the DNA TGTGCCAGCAGCTTAGGGGAGGCTGAAGCTTTCTTT. Residues: CASSLGEAEAFF.

The chain has TRBV4-1 and TRBJ2-7, with D hard to call. The CDR3 contains 16 residues. The ends were cut back, 0 bases at V and 1 base at J, with 13 bases in the middle. Looked up from germline, CDR1 is MGHRA and CDR2 is YSYEKL. The CDR3 DNA reads as TGCGCCAGCAGCCAAGACGAAAGGTGGGGTTCCTACGAGCAGTACTTC. Translating it yields CASSQDERWGSYEQYF.

This chain joins TRBV6-1 and TRBJ2-7; tentatively, D is TRBD1 or TRBD2 (5 bases each). Germline-derived CDR1 and CDR2 are MNHNS and SASEGT. The CDR3 contains 15 residues. Trimming took 2 bases from V and 1 from J, leaving 12 bases between them. Here the CDR3 reads CASSERGPPSYEQYF. In nucleotides, the CDR3 is TGTGCCAGCAGTGAACGGGGACCTCCTTCCTACGAGCAGTACTTC.

Only a few counts were recorded for this clone. Other DNA sequences in this specimen translate into the identical CDR3. The V gene is TRBV10-1, the J gene TRBJ1-1; TRBD1 matches 7 bases. From germline, CDR1 is WNHNN and CDR2 SYGVQD (reference sequence). The CDR3 covers 12 residues. With 6 bases clipped from V and 5 bases from J, the junction kept 3 bases outside the gene matches. As DNA, the CDR3 is TGCGCCAGCAGAGGGGGCGGTACTGAAGCTTTCTTT. Translation: CASRGGGTEAFF.